The text below deals with one T cell receptor beta chain. The CDR3 is 14 residues long. The germline V gene encodes CDR1 SGHRS and CDR2 YFSETQ. V lost 1 base to trimming and J lost 0 bases, with 7 bases between them. This entry comes from a study of CD8 T cells in Susac syndrome. An amount of RNA that ranged from 0.5 to 1 ug was reverse transcribed with random hexamers. Coverage of TCR beta CDR3 amplification by immunoSEQ multiplex PCR extended to 54 Vbeta and 13 Jbeta. TCRdb re-called the immunoSEQ multiplex PCR reads through MiXCR, storing one row per CDR3 protein. Among around 26,000 distinct CDR3 sequences listed, around 94% were seen once. Blood CD8+ and CD4+ T cells underwent high-throughput TCR beta sequencing. It was healthy donors who served as the controls, matched for age and sex. TEMRA cells were enriched by FACS, while CD8+ and CD4+ T cells were obtained through a negative isolation that was performed magnetically.

Material: CD8+ T cells from PBMCs. The clonotype was recovered from a human donor in good health. V and J are TRBV5-1 and TRBJ1-1, with D perhaps matching TRBD1 (5 bases). The CDR3 here is CASSLSRVNTEAFF. The CDR3 region has the DNA TGCGCCAGCAGCTTGAGCAGGGTGAACACTGAAGCTTTCTTT.